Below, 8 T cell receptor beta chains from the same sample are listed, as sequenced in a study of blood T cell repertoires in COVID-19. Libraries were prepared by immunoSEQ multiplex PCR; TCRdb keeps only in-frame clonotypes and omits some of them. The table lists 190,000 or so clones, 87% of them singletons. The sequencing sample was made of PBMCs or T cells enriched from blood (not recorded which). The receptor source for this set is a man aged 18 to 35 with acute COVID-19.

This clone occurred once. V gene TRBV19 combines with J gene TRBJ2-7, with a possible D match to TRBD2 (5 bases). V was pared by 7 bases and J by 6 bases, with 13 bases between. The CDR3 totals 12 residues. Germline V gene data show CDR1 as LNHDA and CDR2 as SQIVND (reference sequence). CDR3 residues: CASNRDSGEQYF. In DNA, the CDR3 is TGTGCCAGTAATCGGGATTCCGGCGAGCAGTACTTC.

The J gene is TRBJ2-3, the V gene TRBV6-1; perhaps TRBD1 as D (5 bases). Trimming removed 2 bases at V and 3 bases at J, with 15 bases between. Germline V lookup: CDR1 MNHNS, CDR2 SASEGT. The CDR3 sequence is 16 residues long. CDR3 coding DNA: TGTGCCAGCAGTGAAAGGCCGGAAGGGGCAACAGATACGCAGTATTTT. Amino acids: CASSERPEGATDTQYF.

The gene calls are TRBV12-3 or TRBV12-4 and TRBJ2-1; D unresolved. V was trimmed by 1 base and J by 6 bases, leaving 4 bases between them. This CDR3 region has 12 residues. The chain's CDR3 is CASSLDTNEQFF. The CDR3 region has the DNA TGTGCCAGCAGTTTAGACACCAATGAGCAGTTCTTC.

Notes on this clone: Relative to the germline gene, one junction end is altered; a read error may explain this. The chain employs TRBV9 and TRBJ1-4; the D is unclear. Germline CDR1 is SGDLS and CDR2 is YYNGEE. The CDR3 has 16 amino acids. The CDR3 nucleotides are TGTGCCAACAGCGTAACATCGGGTGGAGGTAATGAAAAACTGTTTTTT. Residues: CANSVTSGGGNEKLFF.

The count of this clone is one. CDR3 sequence: CSAQGVGYEQYF. The CDR3 DNA reads TGCAGCGCACAGGGAGTGGGCTACGAGCAGTACTTC. V is TRBV29-1 and J is TRBJ2-7; maybe TRBD1 (6 bases). Germline-derived CDR1 and CDR2 are SQVTM and ANQGSEA. The V end was cut by 7 bases, the J end by 3 bases, with 13 bases between. CDR3 length: 12 residues.

CDR3 sequence: CASSLGQEETQYF. The CDR3 bases are TGTGCCAGCAGTCTGGGACAGGAAGAGACCCAGTACTTC. The chain uses TRBV28 and TRBJ2-5, with TRBD1 matching over 8 bases. Unmatched junction bases numbered 2, after V lost 5 bases and J lost 3 bases. Germline CDR1 reads MDHEN; CDR2 reads SYDVKM. CDR3 size: 13 residues. Based on the CDR3 plus reference TRBV28 and TRBJ2-5, the full variable domain is DVKVTQSSRYLVKRTGEKVFLECVQDMDHENMFWYRQDPGLGLRLIYFSYDVKMKEKGDIPEGYSVSREKKERFSLILESASTNQTSMYLCASSLGQEETQYFGPGTRLLVL.

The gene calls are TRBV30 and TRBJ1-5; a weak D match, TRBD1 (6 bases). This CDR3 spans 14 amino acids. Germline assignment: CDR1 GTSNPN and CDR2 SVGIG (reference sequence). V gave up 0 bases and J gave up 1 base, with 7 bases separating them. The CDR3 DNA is TGTGCCTGGAGTGTTGGACAGAGCAATCAGCCCCAGCATTTT. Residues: CAWSVGQSNQPQHF.

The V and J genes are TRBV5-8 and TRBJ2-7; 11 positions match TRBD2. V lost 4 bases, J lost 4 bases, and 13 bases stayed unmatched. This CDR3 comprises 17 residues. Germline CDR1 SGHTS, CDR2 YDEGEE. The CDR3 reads CASSKGPGTSGDYEQYF. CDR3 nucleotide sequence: TGTGCCAGCAGCAAAGGTCCAGGGACTAGCGGCGATTACGAGCAGTACTTC. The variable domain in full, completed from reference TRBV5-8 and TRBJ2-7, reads EAGVTQSPTHLIKTRGQQATLRCSPISGHTSVYWYQQALGLGLQFLLWYDEGEERNRGNFPPRFSGRQFPNYSSELNVNALELEDSALYLCASSKGPGTSGDYEQYFGPGTRLTVT.